This TCR beta chain was observed in a study of shared clonotypes between healthy human individuals. Study-wide results and limits: Naive subsets tended to show greater estimated richness than memory subsets. Between several donors, naive CD4 clonotypes were shared at a level of about 5.3%.

Donation came from healthy HIV-negative adults that had no recent acute infections or vaccinations. A split of CD4+ cells into CD45RA+ naive and CD45RA-negative memory subsets was performed. Some clones are missing from TCRdb's copy, which holds only in-frame ones; the method was immunoSEQ multiplex PCR. There are some 1,100,000 clones in the sample; around 82% occur only once, and under 0.6% lies in the top ten. Per germline, CDR1 SGHTA and CDR2 FQGNSA. Trimming removed 2 bases at V and 2 bases at J, with 6 bases between. The CDR3 extends over 14 amino acids. For this clone: No antigen is known for it.

Source material: memory CD4+ T cells from PBMCs. Subset specified: CD45RA-negative fraction. This rearrangement joins TRBV7-2 to TRBJ1-4; D is unclear. The receptor's source is a man younger than 35 in good health. Some clones in this sample may be carry-over from other donors' samples. CDR3 DNA: TGTGCCAGCAGCTTAAGGGTGACTAATGAAAAACTGTTTTTT. Amino acids: CASSLRVTNEKLFF.